This T cell receptor (beta chain) is drawn from a study of blood T cell repertoires in COVID-19. Study background: Acute and convalescent COVID-19 specimens originated in the United States, Italy and Spain. PBMCs, B-cell-depleted T cells, or T cells provided the cDNA or gDNA that made up the material.

Original handling: From reference gene primer amplification, estimates of nucleated cell counts were derived. Using immunoSEQ multiplex PCR, the repertoire was profiled, and TCRdb retains in-frame clones only, with some absent. V, J and clone size were drawn from that table, and D and trimming were deduced from the DNA. The data hold more than 95,000 clones, with roughly nine tenths observed a single time. The sequence came from a human donor in a cohort sampled during active COVID-19. Specimen: peripheral blood.

The DNA for the CDR3 is TGTGCCAGCAGTCGACAGGGGTCCCCCCTCAATGAGCAGTTCTTC. Its protein product is CASSRQGSPLNEQFF. The chain carries TRBV28 and TRBJ2-1, with 8 positions matching TRBD1. The CDR3 is 15 residues long. Germline values: CDR1 MDHEN, CDR2 SYDVKM. After removal of 5 bases from V and 6 bases from J, the junction contained 9 bases not matched to a gene.